These 26 T cell receptor beta chains came from one sample sequenced in a study of PD-1 blockade in mismatch repair-deficient tumors. Libraries were prepared by immunoSEQ multiplex PCR; TCRdb keeps only in-frame clonotypes and omits some of them. The data hold about 38,000 clones, with around 75% observed a single time. The sequenced sample was peripheral blood, obtained 4 weeks after starting pembrolizumab. The receptors derive from an adult with mismatch repair-deficient cancer.

The J gene is TRBJ1-1, the V gene TRBV6-6; 7 nucleotides match TRBD1. CDR3 size: 13 residues. Looked up from germline, CDR1 is MNHNY and CDR2 is SVGAGI (reference sequence). Trimming at V came to 0 bases and at J to 7 bases, leaving 2 bases not matched to a gene. For the CDR3, the DNA is TGTGCCAGCAGTTACTCGACAGGGCGTGAAGCTTTCTTT. Translation gives CASSYSTGREAFF.

This chain joins TRBV18 and TRBJ2-7, with D possibly TRBD2 on 6 matching bases. Trimming pared 6 bases from V and 2 bases from J, leaving 20 bases between. The CDR3 has 16 residues. Germline V gives CDR1 KGHSH, CDR2 LQKENI. CDR3 loop: CASSLRGNPETYEQYF. The CDR3 DNA is TGTGCCAGCTCTCTACGGGGGAACCCTGAAACCTACGAGCAGTACTTC.

The chain uses TRBV5-5 and TRBJ1-2; D is uncertain. The CDR3 is made up of 13 amino acids. Germline V CDR1 and CDR2: SGHKS, YYEKEE (reference sequence). V was pared by 4 bases and J by 3 bases, with 10 bases between. DNA for the CDR3: TGTGCCAGCAGCCTTTCCACTGACTATGGCTACACCTTC. It codes for CASSLSTDYGYTF.

V and J are TRBV4-2 and TRBJ2-7; 8 nucleotides match TRBD1. J was trimmed by 1 base and V by 0 bases; bases with no gene match: 5. Germline CDR1 reads LGHNA; CDR2 reads YNFKEQ. The CDR3 loop spans 16 amino acids. The CDR3: CASSQEKGTGSYEQYF. The CDR3 DNA is TGTGCCAGCAGCCAAGAAAAGGGGACAGGTTCCTACGAGCAGTACTTC.

The chain carries TRBV11-3 and TRBJ1-4, with no clear D. The CDR3 sequence is 15 residues long. The germline gives CDR1 SGHNT, CDR2 YENEEA. Trimming cost V 5 bases and J 1 base, with 11 bases left between them. The CDR3 spells CASSRRARTNEKLFF. CDR3 DNA sequence: TGTGCCAGCAGCCGGCGAGCCAGAACTAATGAAAAACTGTTTTTT.

The chain has TRBV4-3 and TRBJ2-4; weak D call: TRBD2 (6 bases). V gave up 0 bases and J gave up 8 bases, with 14 bases separating them. Germline V lookup: CDR1 LGHNA, CDR2 YSLEER. This CDR3 contains 15 residues. In nucleotides, the CDR3 is TGCGCCAGCAGCCAAGACGCGGGCCGCGGGGACATTCAGTACTTC. Protein: CASSQDAGRGDIQYF.

The CDR3 is CASSPQGDLDQPQHF. DNA of the CDR3: TGTGCCAGCTCACCACAGGGCGACCTGGATCAGCCCCAGCATTTT. The gene calls are TRBV18 and TRBJ1-5; D is undetermined. V lost 1 base and J lost 5, with 12 bases in between. Germline V CDR1 and CDR2: KGHSH, LQKENI. The CDR3 is 15 amino acids.

Only one count was recorded for this clone. V and J are TRBV29-1 and TRBJ2-3; 7 nucleotides agree with TRBD2. Germline assignment: CDR1 SQVTM and CDR2 ANQGSEA. The CDR3 is 15 residues long. Unmatched junction bases numbered 5, after V lost 0 bases and J lost 2 bases. As DNA, the CDR3 is TGCAGCGTTGAAGATCGCGGGGGTGTCACAGATACGCAGTATTTT. Its translation is CSVEDRGGVTDTQYF.

V gene TRBV7-6 combines with J gene TRBJ2-5; D remains unclear. The CDR3 extends over 14 amino acids. The germline V gene has CDR1 SGHVS and CDR2 FNYEAQ. Trimming stripped 1 base from V and 2 bases from J, with 8 bases between. In nucleotides, the CDR3 is TGTGCCAGCAGCTTAGTTGCTGAGCAAGAGACCCAGTACTTC. It translates to CASSLVAEQETQYF.

This clone was picked up a small number of times. This chain links TRBV9 with TRBJ1-3; no firm D call. Germline lookup yields CDR1 SGDLS and CDR2 YYNGEE. Between the trimmed V and J ends, which lost 0 bases and 4 bases, there was a span of 8 bases. This CDR3 has 14 residues. DNA for the CDR3: TGTGCCAGCAGCGTAGAGACCCCGGGAAACACCATATATTTT. Amino acids: CASSVETPGNTIYF.

The chain carries TRBV11-2 and TRBJ2-4; D tentatively fits TRBD1 or TRBD2 (5 bases each). The length of the CDR3 is 13 residues. V lost 5 bases and J 5 bases, leaving 10 bases between the germline ends. Germline CDR1 is SGHAT and CDR2 is FQNNGV. Written as DNA, the CDR3 is TGTGCCAGCAGCCGGGGCCCCGAAAACATTCAGTACTTC. Its protein product is CASSRGPENIQYF.

This clone was seen a handful of times. The rearrangement joins TRBV4-3 to TRBJ2-7; 7 bases map to TRBD1. Germline CDR1 reads LGHNA; CDR2 reads YSLEER. This CDR3 region has 14 residues. V shed 3 bases and J 3 bases; nucleotides not matched to a gene: 5. CDR3 loop: CASSQATGYYEQYF. The CDR3 DNA reads TGCGCCAGCAGCCAGGCGACAGGGTACTACGAGCAGTACTTC.

A single count supports this clone. The chain employs TRBV10-1 and TRBJ1-2, with unresolved D. The CDR3 sequence is 13 residues long. Germline CDR1 WNHNN, CDR2 SYGVQD (reference sequence). The V end was cut by 4 bases, the J end by 11 bases, with 17 bases between. Written as DNA, the CDR3 is TGCGCCAGCAGTGTTGAGCCACGGATTGGGTACACCTTC. Encoded protein: CASSVEPRIGYTF.

The count of this clone is one. CDR3 in DNA: TGTGCCAGTAGTCCCCGGATGCTAGCGGGTGACGATACGCAGTATTTT. Translated, it gives CASSPRMLAGDDTQYF. The chain recombines TRBV19 with TRBJ2-3; TRBD2 agrees at 8 bases. In germline, CDR1 is LNHDA, CDR2 SQIVND (reference sequence). The CDR3 runs 16 residues. J gave up 6 bases and V 5 bases, and 13 bases lay outside the gene matches.

The genes are TRBV6-5 and TRBJ2-7; D gene uncertain. Germline V gene sequence: CDR1 MNHEY, CDR2 SVGAGI. Deletions cut 9 bases from V and 2 bases from J, with 11 bases between. The CDR3 is 12 residues long. The CDR3 reads CARRMVPYEQYF. For the CDR3, the DNA is TGTGCCAGGCGCATGGTCCCCTACGAGCAGTACTTC.

The chain recombines TRBV10-3 with TRBJ2-1; D may be TRBD1 (6 bases). The V end lost 9 bases, the J end lost 9 bases, and 15 bases lay between the germline ends. Germline CDR1 reads ENHRY; CDR2 reads SYGVKD. The CDR3 spans 12 residues. The CDR3 region has the DNA TGTGCCATTCAAGGGACCAGGGGTGAGCAGTTCTTC. It specifies CAIQGTRGEQFF.

This clone was picked up one time. The chain has TRBV7-9 and TRBJ1-2; D is uncertain. The V gene's germline CDR1 is SEHNR and CDR2 FQNEAQ (reference sequence). There are 13 residues in the CDR3. The V and J ends lost 4 bases and 8 bases respectively, with 14 bases between them. CDR3 sequence: CASSSQEARGYTF. The CDR3 coding sequence is TGTGCCAGCAGCTCCCAGGAAGCTCGGGGCTACACCTTC.

This clone was counted only a few times. This chain uses TRBV2 with TRBJ2-7; D ambiguous. V lost 3 bases and J 0 bases, leaving 6 bases between the germline ends. In germline, CDR1 is SNHLY, CDR2 FYNNEI. The CDR3 is 13 residues long. In DNA, the CDR3 is TGTGCCAGCAGTGATTTGGGCTCCTACGAGCAGTACTTC. It encodes CASSDLGSYEQYF. Drawing the rest from reference TRBV2 and TRBJ2-7, the complete variable domain is EPEVTQTPSHQVTQMGQEVILRCVPISNHLYFYWYRQILGQKVEFLVSFYNNEISEKSEIFDDQFSVERPDGSNFTLKIRSTKLEDSAMYFCASSDLGSYEQYFGPGTRLTVT.

This clone has a single count. This sequence joins TRBV6-1 and TRBJ1-1, with TRBD1 as a possible D gene (5 bases). Between the trimmed V and J ends, which lost 3 bases and 9 bases, there was a span of 17 bases. CDR3 size: 14 residues. Germline values: CDR1 MNHNS, CDR2 SASEGT. The DNA for the CDR3 is TGTGCCAGCAGTGAGCCGGGACGTCGAAAGCAAGCTTTCTTT. This encodes CASSEPGRRKQAFF.

In DNA form, the CDR3 reads TGTGCCAGCAGCTTAGACACGGGGGAAAAACTGTTTTTT. Protein sequence: CASSLDTGEKLFF. The J gene is TRBJ1-4, the V gene TRBV7-9; the D is unclear. Deletions cut 1 base from V and 8 bases from J, with 8 bases between. CDR1 SEHNR and CDR2 FQNEAQ come from the germline V gene (reference sequence). The CDR3 is made up of 13 amino acids.

J is TRBJ2-1 and V is TRBV27, with TRBD2 identical over 11 bases. V shed 6 bases and J 6 bases; nucleotides not matched to a gene: 7. Germline V gene data show CDR1 as MNHEY and CDR2 as SMNVEV (reference sequence). There are 15 residues in the CDR3. The CDR3 loop is CASSPLAGGGNEQFF. CDR3 sequence (DNA): TGTGCCAGCAGCCCATTAGCGGGAGGGGGCAATGAGCAGTTCTTC.

The rearrangement uses TRBV10-3 and TRBJ2-1, with D uncertain. This CDR3 contains 15 residues. V lost 3 bases and J 5 bases, leaving 14 bases between the germline ends. Germline loops: CDR1 ENHRY, CDR2 SYGVKD. This CDR3 is CAISERGPLDNEQFF. Written as DNA, the CDR3 is TGTGCCATCAGTGAACGTGGTCCTCTGGACAATGAGCAGTTCTTC.

This rearrangement joins TRBV11-2 to TRBJ2-6, with 9 bases aligning to TRBD1. This CDR3 region has 19 residues. V shed 1 base, J shed 0 bases, and the junction held 7 bases outside the gene matches. Germline CDR1 SGHAT, CDR2 FQNNGV. CDR3 residues: CASSLGDRVVFSGANVLTF. CDR3 bases: TGTGCCAGCAGCTTAGGGGACAGGGTAGTATTCTCTGGGGCCAACGTCCTGACTTTC.

V is TRBV19 and J is TRBJ1-1, with D possibly being TRBD1 (6 bases). CDR3 length equals 14 residues. The germline V gene has CDR1 LNHDA and CDR2 SQIVND (reference sequence). Between the trimmed V and J ends, which lost 5 bases and 5 bases, there was a span of 15 bases. The CDR3 coding sequence is TGTGCCAGTAGTCCAGGGACAAGACAGACTGAAGCTTTCTTT. Its protein product is CASSPGTRQTEAFF.

This clone was picked up a small number of times. The J gene is TRBJ2-3, the V gene TRBV28; D possibly corresponds to TRBD2 (6 bases). The CDR3 is 17 amino acids. Germline V gene data show CDR1 as MDHEN and CDR2 as SYDVKM. Trimming cost V 7 bases and J 6 bases, with 26 bases left between them. CDR3 loop: CASMSGSSLYGGDTQYF. DNA of the CDR3: TGTGCCAGCATGAGCGGGTCATCCCTCTACGGCGGGGATACGCAGTATTTT.

The CDR3 sequence is CASSRGQNTEAFF. Written as DNA, the CDR3 is TGTGCCAGCTCGCGGGGACAGAACACTGAAGCTTTCTTT. The chain uses TRBV18 and TRBJ1-1; the D gene is possibly TRBD1 (6 bases). V was shortened by 6 bases and J by 1 base, with 9 bases between the two germline ends. CDR1 and CDR2 (germline): KGHSH, LQKENI. The length of the CDR3 is 13 residues.